This is a list of T cell receptor beta chains from one sample in a study of T cells after yellow fever vaccination. One entry per CDR3 protein results from TCRdb running MiXCR on the 5' RACE reads. Of 300,000 to 400,000 distinct CDR3 sequences listed, 6.2% are singletons. The input for sequencing was PBMCs, taken 5 days after the yellow fever booster vaccination. These receptor sequences come from a man aged 25-40 years who received the YFV17D yellow fever vaccine. Both conserved end residues are part of each CDR3.

TRBV7-9 CVSSSWAKAYEQYF
TRBV6-5 CASSYSRGFAGELFF
TRBV12-3/TRBV12-4 CASSVRDRATYEQYF
TRBV6-1 CASNGADKMYQETQYF
TRBV7-9 CASSRRGGDGYTF
TRBV7-2 CASSTPDNEQFF
TRBV20-1 CSASTTGVETQYF
TRBV21-1 CASSLPRGRPSGSRYEQFF
TRBV20-1 CSAWTSELFTQYF
TRBV7-9 CASSPGHF
TRBV7-2 CASSYSRTGELFF
TRBV5-1 CASSLGGVGFLAGNNEQFF
TRBV20-1 CSARAGNTGELFF
TRBV12-3/TRBV12-4 CASSPGFNEQFF
TRBV7-2 CASSLERLSYEQYF
TRBV4-3 CASSQVAGATEQYF
TRBV7-2 CASTTMGLAGSNKFF
TRBV7-9 CATTVTSGRQTQYF
TRBV6-1 CASSFTSGRRYNEQFF
TRBV9 CASKRSPSSYEQYF
TRBV6-2/TRBV6-3 CASSYWGSGELFF
TRBV19 CASSRISGGNEQFF
TRBV5-4 CASSPARGPNEQFF
TRBV12-3/TRBV12-4 CASSFSKGWQETQYF
TRBV5-1 CASSGVAGGPSVQFF
TRBV6-1 CASSERRQGADTQYF
TRBV20-1 CSAIASVGNQPQHF
TRBV5-1 CASSPRLAETGELFF
TRBV10-3 CAISESGAVQETQYF
TRBV20-1 CSARDLKTGGTEAFF
TRBV23-1 CASSLGQGFHNEQFF
TRBV11-3 CASSPTSGSFNNEQFF
TRBV29-1 CSALTGQGVGAGGYNEQFF
TRBV7-2 CASSRDRQYEQYF
TRBV10-3 CAIKAVVQETQYF
TRBV6-5 CASSLPGDTQYF
TRBV5-1 CASSPGDSAYEQYF
TRBV20-1 CSSQVGGTEAFF
TRBV6-2/TRBV6-3 CASSPSTWGQPQHF
TRBV28 CASRRLGLAGGHNEQFF
TRBV10-3 CAINDGQGNTGELFF
TRBV30 CAWRLAGWGAIQYF
TRBV7-2 CATGGETQYF
TRBV5-4 CASSSGTLPYEQYF
TRBV29-1 CSVERTGGSGIQYF
TRBV11-3 CASSLSRGGNEQFF
TRBV5-1 CASSFEGVGEKLFF
TRBV4-2 CASSQIPSTGELFF
TRBV24-1 CATSGTVSYEQYF
TRBV29-1 CSVLFGTDTQYF
TRBV7-8 CASSSRDGSYEQYF
TRBV5-8 CAGTTGATDTQYF
TRBV29-1 CSGWWQGLQETQYF
TRBV20-1 CGGGPDYNEQFF
TRBV27 CASSLYRGPQETQYF
TRBV19 CASRTLDFGEQYF
TRBV12-3/TRBV12-4 CASSESPFGAFF
TRBV20-1 CSARPGRSNIYEQYF
TRBV15 CATSRVRQGGSEQYF